The 20 T cell receptor beta chains given below trace back to one sample, sequenced in a study of blood T cell repertoires in COVID-19. The repertoire was sequenced with immunoSEQ multiplex PCR; TCRdb's copy has only in-frame clones and lacks some. Among about 110,000 clones listed, 85% were seen once. Material for sequencing was peripheral blood. The receptor source for this set is a human donor in a cohort sampled during active COVID-19.

The chain is built from TRBV7-9 and TRBJ2-1, with D tentatively TRBD2 (6 bases). Germline V gene sequence: CDR1 SEHNR, CDR2 FQNEAQ (reference sequence). With 5 bases removed from V and 7 bases from J, the gap between germline ends came to 18 bases. This CDR3 is 15 amino acids long. CDR3 sequence (DNA): TGTGCCAGCAGCGTGGGAAACGCGGGATTTAATGAGCAGTTCTTC. Translated, it gives CASSVGNAGFNEQFF.

This clone came up a few times. This chain links TRBV3-1 (or the pseudogene TRBV3-2) with TRBJ2-1; D perhaps matches TRBD2 (5 bases). The CDR3 is 12 amino acids. The germline V and J ends were trimmed by 4 bases and 10 bases, with 11 bases remaining between them. Germline assignment: CDR1 LGHDT and CDR2 YNNKEL (reference sequence). The CDR3 is CASSRGRLEQFF. Here the CDR3 DNA reads TGTGCCAGCAGCCGCGGACGACTAGAGCAGTTCTTC.

The chain combines TRBV12-3 or TRBV12-4 with TRBJ1-2, with D hard to call. CDR3 length: 13 amino acids. Trimming took 9 bases from V and 3 from J, leaving 14 bases between them. The CDR3 spells CASSTAAYYGYTF. CDR3 nucleotides: TGTGCCAGTAGTACTGCCGCCTACTATGGCTACACCTTC.

A single count supports this clone. The CDR3 region has the DNA TGCGCCAGCAGCGGGACCGGGACAGGGATCCGGGCCTACACCTTC. This codes for CASSGTGTGIRAYTF. The V gene is TRBV5-1, the J gene TRBJ1-2; 9 bases map to TRBD1. The CDR3 consists of 15 residues. With V trimmed by 4 bases and J by 10 bases, 14 bases remained unmatched. Germline V gene lookup returns CDR1 SGHRS and CDR2 YFSETQ.

The V call is TRBV14, the J call TRBJ2-1; maybe TRBD1 (6 bases). The CDR3 runs 15 residues. Germline loops: CDR1 SGHDN, CDR2 FVKESK. Trimming took off 0 bases at V and 6 bases at J, with 12 bases between the two ends. The CDR3 DNA sequence: TGTGCCAGCAGCCAAGAGGGGCTGGGGGCCAATGAGCAGTTCTTC. It encodes CASSQEGLGANEQFF.

This CDR3 is CASSTDRAVEAFF. The CDR3 bases are TGTGCCAGCAGTACCGACAGGGCGGTTGAAGCTTTCTTT. The chain recombines TRBV12-3 or TRBV12-4 with TRBJ1-1; TRBD1 aligns across 7 bases. J was trimmed by 7 bases and V by 5 bases; bases with no gene match: 7. The CDR3 runs to 13 residues.

The DNA of the CDR3 is TGTGCCAGCAGCCAAGATAAAGGGGGTGGCTATGGCTACACCTTC. Residues: CASSQDKGGGYGYTF. This chain connects TRBV3-1 (or the pseudogene TRBV3-2) to TRBJ1-2; D is perhaps TRBD1 (6 bases). Germline CDR1 LGHDT, CDR2 YNNKEL (reference sequence). The length of the CDR3 is 15 residues. With 0 bases removed from V and 4 bases from J, the gap between germline ends came to 12 bases.

The chain links TRBV9 to TRBJ1-2, with 9 bases identical to TRBD1. The CDR3 totals 15 residues. Per germline, CDR1 SGDLS and CDR2 YYNGEE. The J segment lost 8 bases and the V segment lost 0 bases, leaving 8 bases of the junction unmatched. CDR3 sequence: CASSVAGDRGGGYTF. In nucleotides, the CDR3 is TGTGCCAGCAGCGTAGCGGGTGACAGGGGGGGCGGCTACACCTTC.

The chain employs TRBV29-1 and TRBJ1-1, with D unresolved. Germline V gene data show CDR1 as SQVTM and CDR2 as ANQGSEA. Trimming removed 7 bases from V and 2 bases from J, with 17 bases in between. The CDR3 is 14 residues long. The CDR3 is CSAHLSSINTEAFF. The CDR3 region has the DNA TGCAGCGCCCATCTCTCCAGTATCAACACTGAAGCTTTCTTT.

The rearrangement uses TRBV3-1 (or the pseudogene TRBV3-2) and TRBJ2-6; D remains ambiguous. This CDR3 comprises 16 residues. Trimming left V 4 bases short and J 2 bases short, with 12 bases between. The V gene's germline CDR1 is LGHDT and CDR2 YNNKEL (reference sequence). CDR3 nucleotides: TGTGCCAGCAGCCCCCTCAGCAGGCCTGGGGCCAACGTCCTGACTTTC. Translating it yields CASSPLSRPGANVLTF.

The chain is built from TRBV7-2 and TRBJ1-6; D unresolved. The CDR3 is 15 amino acids. From germline, CDR1 is SGHTA and CDR2 FQGNSA. V was cut by 4 bases and J by 7 bases, with 14 bases left in between. CDR3 protein: CASSSAGVMNSPLHF. CDR3 nucleotides: TGTGCCAGCAGCTCCGCCGGGGTTATGAATTCACCCCTCCACTTT.

The chain employs TRBV6-5 and TRBJ1-1; D gene ambiguous. The CDR3 length is 13 residues. The germline V gene encodes CDR1 MNHEY and CDR2 SVGAGI. V shed 8 bases and J shed 4 bases, with 14 bases lying between them. CDR3 nucleotides: TGTGCCAGCTACAAGGAACGGGGCACTGAAGCTTTCTTT. Translation: CASYKERGTEAFF.

V and J are TRBV7-2 and TRBJ1-5; 9 bases line up with TRBD1. The CDR3 extends over 15 amino acids. Germline V gives CDR1 SGHTA, CDR2 FQGNSA. J was trimmed by 6 bases and V by 3 bases; bases with no gene match: 6. As DNA, the CDR3 is TGTGCCAGCAGCTTGGCCGGGACAGGGACTCAGCCCCAGCATTTT. Translation: CASSLAGTGTQPQHF.

The chain links TRBV3-1 (or the pseudogene TRBV3-2) to TRBJ2-7; perhaps TRBD2 as D (6 bases). Germline assignment: CDR1 LGHDT and CDR2 YNNKEL (reference sequence). V lost 1 base to trimming and J lost 2 bases, with 6 bases between them. The CDR3 loop spans 13 amino acids. The CDR3 nucleotides are TGTGCCAGCAGCCAAGGGACTACCTACGAGCAGTACTTC. Protein product: CASSQGTTYEQYF.

The chain employs TRBV19 and TRBJ1-3; D may be TRBD1 (6 bases). The V gene's germline CDR1 is LNHDA and CDR2 SQIVND (reference sequence). The CDR3 has 12 residues. V dropped 8 bases and J dropped 7 bases, with 12 bases sitting between them. CDR3 sequence (DNA): TGTGCCAGTTCCCCCCAGGGGAACACCATATATTTT. It encodes CASSPQGNTIYF.

This chain uses TRBV5-1 with TRBJ1-6, with 7 bases matching TRBD1. The CDR3 has 12 residues. Unmatched junction bases numbered 6, after V lost 5 bases and J lost 13 bases. The V gene's germline CDR1 is SGHRS and CDR2 YFSETQ. The CDR3 bases are TGCGCCAGCAGTTCCACAGGGGATCCCCTCCACTTT. Protein product: CASSSTGDPLHF. The variable domain in full, with the rest retrieved from reference TRBV5-1 and TRBJ1-6, is KAGVTQTPRYLIKTRGQQVTLSCSPISGHRSVSWYQQTPGQGLQFLFEYFSETQRNKGNFPGRFSGRQFSNSRSEMNVSTLELGDSALYLCASSSTGDPLHFGNGTRLTVT.

The chain links TRBV19 to TRBJ1-2; 9 bases agree with TRBD1. The CDR3 runs 14 residues. Germline loops: CDR1 LNHDA, CDR2 SQIVND (reference sequence). V gave up 10 bases and J gave up 7 bases; unmatched junction bases: 13. CDR3: CATESGTGFRGYTF. The CDR3 nucleotides read TGTGCCACAGAATCCGGGACAGGGTTTCGTGGCTACACCTTC.

The chain couples TRBV6-6 to TRBJ1-1; 7 nucleotides agree with TRBD1. The V gene's germline CDR1 is MNHNY and CDR2 SVGAGI (reference sequence). The CDR3 is made up of 11 amino acids. Trimming at V came to 5 bases and at J to 11 bases, leaving 5 bases not matched to a gene. The CDR3 sequence is CASSRQGEAFF. CDR3 DNA: TGTGCCAGCAGTAGACAGGGAGAGGCTTTCTTT.

This chain uses TRBV10-3 with TRBJ1-1; D perhaps matches TRBD1 (5 bases). There are 16 residues in the CDR3. V was cut by 0 bases and J by 5 bases, with 16 bases left in between. The germline V gene encodes CDR1 ENHRY and CDR2 SYGVKD. For the CDR3, the DNA is TGTGCCATCAGTGAGTCCCAGGCGGGGGGAGGAACTGAAGCTTTCTTT. This sequence encodes CAISESQAGGGTEAFF.

The chain is built from TRBV30 and TRBJ1-5; weak D call: TRBD1 (5 bases). Germline V gene sequence: CDR1 GTSNPN, CDR2 SVGIG (reference sequence). V lost 0 bases, J lost 4 bases, and 7 bases lay in between. The CDR3 contains 13 residues. The CDR3, as DNA: TGTGCCTGGAGTGTAAAGGGGAATCAGCCCCAGCATTTT. Its translation: CAWSVKGNQPQHF.